Reported below is one T cell receptor (beta chain). Its antigen specificity is not known. Base quality data are lacking; no much larger clone is found one base away. Using the deep immunoSEQ assay, TCR CDR3 regions were amplified from genomic DNA by multiplex PCR. Extracted genomic DNA from each cell subset was distributed evenly across all wells of several immunoSEQ 96-well plates, and each plate was treated as a replicate. For unsorted PBMC, 250 to 350 ng of genomic DNA, equivalent to about 30,000 T cell genomes, went into each replicate PCR. Genomic DNA from unsorted PBMC was sequenced over ten immunoSEQ deep assay plates. The purified libraries were quantified using a Qubit 3.0 fluorometer, sized with a Bioanalyzer 2100, and then quantified again using the KAPA Library Quantification kit. A separate single-read 150-cycle Illumina NextSeq 550 flow cell was used to sequence each immunoSEQ 96-well plate. The source study handled its data this way. The immunoSEQ output contained only junctional sequences without quality scores, so filtering could not match that applied to full-length reads. Sequences were annotated with PyIR, a Python wrapper for IgBLAST v1.9, and V/J genes and CDR3 were assigned using IMGT germline references. Reads were filtered out if the reads had weak V/J assignments (E-value above 1e-6), no CDR3, stop codons, out-of-frame junctions, or ambiguous translated residues. A V3J clonotype was defined by an identical inferred V gene, J gene, and CDR3 amino acid sequence. The percentage overlap between two repertoires was calculated by dividing the number of shared unique clonotypes by the size of the smaller repertoire. RTK rarefaction, the Chao1 estimator, and Recon v2.1 estimates of unobserved clonotypes were used to assess repertoire richness. As stored in TCRdb, this immuneACCESS dataset retains in-frame rearrangements with V and J assigned. A fraction of the clones does not appear; measured against another copy, unresolved V genes explain less than half of the discrepancy, and the remainder lacks a known reason. Clonal size and the V and J genes are those of that table, whereas D and trimming came from the DNA. The sample table shows 490,000 or so clones, and 76% are seen once. The ten largest clones take up roughly 13% of the sample.

Healthy HIV-negative adults with no recently reported acute infections or vaccinations were included as donors. Every donor was a Caucasian adult residing in Nashville, Tennessee, USA. For unsorted samples, 80 million to 100 million PBMCs were counted, and genomic DNA was extracted using the QIAamp DNA Blood Mini kit. Blood was collected by leukapheresis, and PBMCs were isolated by Ficoll-Histopaque density gradient centrifugation and then cryopreserved in liquid nitrogen vapor phase. The entry originates in a study of shared clonotypes between healthy human individuals (dated by TCRdb to the early 2020s). In the study overall: The cohort included three men and a couple of women between 18 and 49 years of age. To estimate repertoire size and how much clonotype sharing occurs between individuals, the study deeply sequenced the blood TCR repertoires of about five healthy adults. To increase sequencing depth and limit assay-specific biases, different laboratories used diverse techniques to prepare libraries and sequence TCR repertoires. Each donor's leukapheresis produced roughly between roughly 0.94 and 9.5 billion PBMCs.

What the authors observed across the whole study: Based on pairwise subsampling, the degree of clonotype sharing among donors was expected to be affected by sequencing depth. Only blood was sampled, and tissue TCR repertoires likely differ from those in blood. Because the study included a small number of donors, the genetic and exposure-history diversity represented was limited.

From cysteine to phenylalanine, the CDR3 is 14 amino acids long. The read is trimmed to its CDR3 DNA, 42 bases read in frame from base 1. The CDR1 and CDR2 encoded by the germline V gene are SQVTM and ANQGSEA. Trimming leaves V shorter by 6 bases and J shorter by 0 bases, with the junction holding 5 bases beyond the gene matches. The origin of this receptor is a woman in her thirties or forties in good health. Some clones in this sample may be carry-over from other donors' samples. Sequenced: PBMCs. The chain is encoded by TRBV29-1 joined to TRBJ2-1, and 7 junction bases match TRBD2. CDR3 sequence: CSVMRENSYNEQFF. The sequenced DNA: TGCAGCGTGATGCGGGAGAACTCCTACAATGAGCAGTTCTTC.